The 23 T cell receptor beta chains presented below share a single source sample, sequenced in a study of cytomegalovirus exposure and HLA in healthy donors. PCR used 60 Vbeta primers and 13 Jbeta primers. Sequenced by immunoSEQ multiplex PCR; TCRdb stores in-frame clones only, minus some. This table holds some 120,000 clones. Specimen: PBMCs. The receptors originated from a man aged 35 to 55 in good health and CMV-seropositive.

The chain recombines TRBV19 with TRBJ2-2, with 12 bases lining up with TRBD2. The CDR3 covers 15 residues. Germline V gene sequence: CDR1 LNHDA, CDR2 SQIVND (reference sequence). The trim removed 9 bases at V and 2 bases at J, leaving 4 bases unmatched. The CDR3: CASGLAGRNTGELFF. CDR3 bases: TGTGCCAGCGGACTAGCGGGACGCAACACCGGGGAGCTGTTTTTT.

This CDR3 reads CASSQDRTGKNYNEQFF. In nucleotides, the CDR3 is TGCGCCAGCAGCCAAGATCGAACGGGAAAGAACTACAATGAGCAGTTCTTC. This chain connects TRBV4-1 to TRBJ2-1, with D possibly TRBD2 on 5 matching bases. CDR3 length equals 17 residues. V was trimmed by 0 bases and J by 3 bases, leaving 15 bases between them. The germline CDR1 and CDR2 sequences are MGHRA and YSYEKL.

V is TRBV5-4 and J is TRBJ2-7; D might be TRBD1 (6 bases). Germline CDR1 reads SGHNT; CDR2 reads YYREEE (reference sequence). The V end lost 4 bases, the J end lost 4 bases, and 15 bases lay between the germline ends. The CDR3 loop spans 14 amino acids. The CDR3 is CASSTPGQGYEQYF. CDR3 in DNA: TGTGCCAGCAGCACCCCAGGGCAGGGGTACGAGCAGTACTTC.

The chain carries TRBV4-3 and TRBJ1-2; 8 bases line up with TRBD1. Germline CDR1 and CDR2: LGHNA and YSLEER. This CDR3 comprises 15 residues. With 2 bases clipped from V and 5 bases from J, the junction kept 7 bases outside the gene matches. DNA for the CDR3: TGCGCCAGCAGCCAATTGGCAGGGGGCGAGTATGGCTACACCTTC. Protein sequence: CASSQLAGGEYGYTF.

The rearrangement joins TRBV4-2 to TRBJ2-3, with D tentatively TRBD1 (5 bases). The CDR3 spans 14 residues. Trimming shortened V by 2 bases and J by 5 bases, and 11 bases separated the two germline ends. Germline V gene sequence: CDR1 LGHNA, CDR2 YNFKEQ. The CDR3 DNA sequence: TGTGCCAGCAGCCAACCCCTGGGGCGAGATACGCAGTATTTT. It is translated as CASSQPLGRDTQYF.

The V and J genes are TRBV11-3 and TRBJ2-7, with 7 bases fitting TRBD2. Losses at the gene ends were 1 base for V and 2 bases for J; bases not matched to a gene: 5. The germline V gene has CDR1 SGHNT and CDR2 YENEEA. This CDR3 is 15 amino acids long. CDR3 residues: CASSLGASGTYEQYF. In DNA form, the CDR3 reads TGTGCCAGCAGCTTAGGGGCTAGCGGAACCTACGAGCAGTACTTC.

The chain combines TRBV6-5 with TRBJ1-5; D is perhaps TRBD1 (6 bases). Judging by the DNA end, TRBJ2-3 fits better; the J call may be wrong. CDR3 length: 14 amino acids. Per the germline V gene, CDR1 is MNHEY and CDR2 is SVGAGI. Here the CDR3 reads CASRQGYSNQPQYF. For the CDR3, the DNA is TGTGCCAGCAGACAGGGATATAGCAATCAGCCCCAGTATTTT.

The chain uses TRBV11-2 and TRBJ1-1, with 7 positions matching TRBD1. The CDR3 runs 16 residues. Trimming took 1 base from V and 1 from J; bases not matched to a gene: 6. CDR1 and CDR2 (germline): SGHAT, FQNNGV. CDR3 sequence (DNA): TGTGCCAGCAGCTTAGTGGCAGGGGGGCCGAACACTGAAGCTTTCTTT. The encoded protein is CASSLVAGGPNTEAFF. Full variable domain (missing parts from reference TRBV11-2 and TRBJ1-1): EAGVAQSPRYKIIEKRQSVAFWCNPISGHATLYWYQQILGQGPKLLIQFQNNGVVDDSQLPKDRFSAERLKGVDSTLKIQPAKLEDSAVYLCASSLVAGGPNTEAFFGQGTRLTVV.

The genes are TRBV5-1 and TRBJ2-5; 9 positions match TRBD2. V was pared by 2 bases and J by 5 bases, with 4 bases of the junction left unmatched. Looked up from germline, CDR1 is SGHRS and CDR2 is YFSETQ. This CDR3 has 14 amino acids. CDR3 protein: CASSFGTSKETQYF. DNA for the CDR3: TGCGCCAGCAGCTTCGGGACTAGCAAGGAGACCCAGTACTTC.

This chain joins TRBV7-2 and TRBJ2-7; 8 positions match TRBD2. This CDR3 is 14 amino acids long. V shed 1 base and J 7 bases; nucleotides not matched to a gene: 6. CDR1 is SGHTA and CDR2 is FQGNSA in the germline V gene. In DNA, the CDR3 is TGTGCCAGCAGCTTAGGACTAGCGTTCGGGGAGCAGTACTTC. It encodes CASSLGLAFGEQYF. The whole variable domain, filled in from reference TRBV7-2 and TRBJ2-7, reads GAGVSQSPSNKVTEKGKDVELRCDPISGHTALYWYRQSLGQGLEFLIYFQGNSAPDKSGLPSDRFSAERTGGSVSTLTIQRTQQEDSAVYLCASSLGLAFGEQYFGPGTRLTVT.

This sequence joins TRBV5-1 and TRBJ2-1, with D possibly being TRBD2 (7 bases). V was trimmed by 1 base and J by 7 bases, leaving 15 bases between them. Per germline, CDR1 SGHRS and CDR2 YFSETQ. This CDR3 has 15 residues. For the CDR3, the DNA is TGCGCCAGCAGCTTGCGGACAGCGCGGGGGAATGAGCAGTTCTTC. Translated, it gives CASSLRTARGNEQFF.

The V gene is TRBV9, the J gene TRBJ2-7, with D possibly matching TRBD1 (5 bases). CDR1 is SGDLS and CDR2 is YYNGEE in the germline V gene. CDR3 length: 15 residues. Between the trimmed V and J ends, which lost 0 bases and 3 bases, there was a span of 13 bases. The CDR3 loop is CASSVAAGSYYEQYF. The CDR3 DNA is TGTGCCAGCAGCGTAGCGGCAGGGTCATACTACGAGCAGTACTTC.

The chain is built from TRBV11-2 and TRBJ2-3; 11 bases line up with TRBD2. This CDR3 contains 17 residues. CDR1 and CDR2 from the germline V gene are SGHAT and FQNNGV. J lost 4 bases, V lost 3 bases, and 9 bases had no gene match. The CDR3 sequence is CASSFPLTSGSADTQYF. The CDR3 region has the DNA TGTGCCAGCAGCTTCCCTCTCACTAGCGGGAGCGCAGATACGCAGTATTTT.

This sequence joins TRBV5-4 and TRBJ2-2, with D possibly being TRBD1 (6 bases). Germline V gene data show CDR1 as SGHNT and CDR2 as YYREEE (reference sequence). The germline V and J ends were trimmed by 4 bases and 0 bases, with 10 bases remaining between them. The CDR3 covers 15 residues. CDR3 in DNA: TGTGCCAGCAGCCACAGGGCTACGAACACCGGGGAGCTGTTTTTT. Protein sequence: CASSHRATNTGELFF.

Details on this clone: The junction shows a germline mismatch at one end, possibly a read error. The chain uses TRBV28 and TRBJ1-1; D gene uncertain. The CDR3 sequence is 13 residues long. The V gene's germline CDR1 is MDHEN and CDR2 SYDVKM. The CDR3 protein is CASSLLRNSEAFF. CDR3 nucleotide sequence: TGTGCCAGCAGTTTACTGAGGAACTCTGAAGCTTTCTTT.

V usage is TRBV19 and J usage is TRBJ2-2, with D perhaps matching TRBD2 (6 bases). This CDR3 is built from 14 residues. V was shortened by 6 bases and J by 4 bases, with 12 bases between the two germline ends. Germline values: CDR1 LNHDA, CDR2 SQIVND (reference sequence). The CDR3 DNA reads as TGTGCCAGTAGCCCGGGACTTTTCACCGGGGAGCTGTTTTTT. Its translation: CASSPGLFTGELFF.

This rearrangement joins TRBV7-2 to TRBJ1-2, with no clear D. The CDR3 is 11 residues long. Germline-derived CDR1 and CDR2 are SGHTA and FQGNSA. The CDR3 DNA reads TGTGGGCCGGGGAATCACTATGGCTACACCTTC. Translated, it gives CGPGNHYGYTF.

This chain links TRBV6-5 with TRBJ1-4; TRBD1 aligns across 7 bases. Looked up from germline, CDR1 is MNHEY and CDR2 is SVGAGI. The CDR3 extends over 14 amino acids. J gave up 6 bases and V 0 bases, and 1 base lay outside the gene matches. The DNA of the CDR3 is TGTGCCAGCAGTTACTCGACAGGGCATGAAAAACTGTTTTTT. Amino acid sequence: CASSYSTGHEKLFF.

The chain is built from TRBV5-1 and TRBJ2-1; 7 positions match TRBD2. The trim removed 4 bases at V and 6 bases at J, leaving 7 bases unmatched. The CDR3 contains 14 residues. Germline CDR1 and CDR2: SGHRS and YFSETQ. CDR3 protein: CASSLPGGGNEQFF. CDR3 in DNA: TGCGCCAGCAGCCTACCGGGCGGGGGCAATGAGCAGTTCTTC.

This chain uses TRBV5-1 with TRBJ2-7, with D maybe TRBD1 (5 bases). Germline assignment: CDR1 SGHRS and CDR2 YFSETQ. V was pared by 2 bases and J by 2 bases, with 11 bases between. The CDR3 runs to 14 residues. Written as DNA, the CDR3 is TGCGCCAGCAGCTTAAATACAGGAGCCTACGAGCAGTACTTC. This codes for CASSLNTGAYEQYF.

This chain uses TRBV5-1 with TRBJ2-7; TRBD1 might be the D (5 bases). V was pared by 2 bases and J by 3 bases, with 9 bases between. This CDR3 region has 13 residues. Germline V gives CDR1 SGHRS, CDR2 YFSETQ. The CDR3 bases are TGCGCCAGCAGCTTCGCCGGACACTACGAGCAGTACTTC. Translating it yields CASSFAGHYEQYF.

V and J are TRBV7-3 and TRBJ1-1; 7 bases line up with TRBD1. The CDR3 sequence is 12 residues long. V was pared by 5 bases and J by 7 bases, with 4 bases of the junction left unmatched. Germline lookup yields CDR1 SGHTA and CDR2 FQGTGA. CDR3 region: CASSPGQNEAFF. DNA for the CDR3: TGTGCCAGCAGCCCGGGACAGAATGAAGCTTTCTTT.

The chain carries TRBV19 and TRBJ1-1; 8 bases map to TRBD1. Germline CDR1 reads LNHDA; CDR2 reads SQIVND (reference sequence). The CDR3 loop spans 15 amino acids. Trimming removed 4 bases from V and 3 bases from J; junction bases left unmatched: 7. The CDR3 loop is CASSKVTGADTEAFF. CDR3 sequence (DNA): TGTGCCAGTAGTAAGGTGACAGGGGCAGACACTGAAGCTTTCTTT. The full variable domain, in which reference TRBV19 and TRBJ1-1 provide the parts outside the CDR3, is DGGITQSPKYLFRKEGQNVTLSCEQNLNHDAMYWYRQDPGQGLRLIYYSQIVNDFQKGDIAEGYSVSREKKESFPLTVTSAQKNPTAFYLCASSKVTGADTEAFFGQGTRLTVV.